What follows are 10 T cell receptor beta chains derived from one specimen sequenced in a study of preoperative IRX-2 immunotherapy in early breast cancer. The method was immunoSEQ multiplex PCR; TCRdb's version includes in-frame clones alone and lacks a portion of them. The sample includes approximately 26,000 clones, around 75% of them seen just once. The treatment here: preoperative locoregional IRX-2 cytokine immunotherapy. The sample here was lymph node tissue, taken after IRX-2 immunotherapy. These receptors were taken from a human donor with breast cancer.

V is TRBV6-8 and J is TRBJ2-1, with 11 positions matching TRBD2. The J segment lost 7 bases and the V segment lost 6 bases, leaving 8 bases of the junction unmatched. This CDR3 has 15 amino acids. Germline V lookup: CDR1 MNHGY, CDR2 SAAAGT. For the CDR3, the DNA is TGTGCCAGCAGATCACTAGCGGGAGATGGGAATGAGCAGTTCTTC. Its protein is CASRSLAGDGNEQFF.

J is TRBJ2-5 and V is TRBV12-5, with TRBD2 identical over 14 bases. The CDR3 length is 16 residues. Germline V lookup: CDR1 LGHNT, CDR2 FRNRAP. V dropped 6 bases and J dropped 2; count of bases not matched to a gene: 5. CDR3 in amino acids: CASGLGLAGGQETQYF. The CDR3 nucleotides read TGTGCTAGTGGCCTAGGACTAGCGGGAGGACAAGAGACCCAGTACTTC.

CDR3 DNA: TGTGCCAGCAGCTTATCAGGGACTAGCGGGAGGGGCTCCTACGAGCAGTACTTC. It encodes CASSLSGTSGRGSYEQYF. The J gene is TRBJ2-7, the V gene TRBV7-6, with 16 bases that match TRBD2. Germline CDR1 is SGHVS and CDR2 is FNYEAQ. J gave up 0 bases and V 2 bases, and 4 bases lay outside the gene matches. The CDR3 covers 18 residues.

The V and J genes are TRBV29-1 and TRBJ1-2, with 8 bases matching TRBD1. The CDR3 totals 14 residues. With 6 bases clipped from V and 7 bases from J, the junction kept 13 bases outside the gene matches. Looked up from germline, CDR1 is SQVTM and CDR2 is ANQGSEA. The CDR3 sequence is CSVSRDRRDGGYTF. The CDR3 DNA reads TGCAGCGTCTCCCGGGACAGGAGAGATGGTGGCTACACCTTC.

This chain links TRBV19 with TRBJ2-1; 10 bases agree with TRBD1. This CDR3 has 13 residues. V was pared by 8 bases and J by 7 bases, with 5 bases of the junction left unmatched. The germline CDR1 and CDR2 sequences are LNHDA and SQIVND (reference sequence). The CDR3 bases are TGTGCCAGTCGGGGACAGGGGATGAATGAGCAGTTCTTC. Its translation is CASRGQGMNEQFF. Supplemented by reference TRBV19 and TRBJ2-1, the full variable domain reads DGGITQSPKYLFRKEGQNVTLSCEQNLNHDAMYWYRQDPGQGLRLIYYSQIVNDFQKGDIAEGYSVSREKKESFPLTVTSAQKNPTAFYLCASRGQGMNEQFFGPGTRLTVL.

This clone was observed a handful of times. This sequence joins TRBV11-3 and TRBJ2-3, with TRBD2 identical over 7 bases. Germline-derived CDR1 and CDR2 are SGHNT and YENEEA. CDR3 length: 17 residues. V gave up 3 bases and J gave up 0 bases; unmatched junction bases: 9. CDR3 protein: CASSLEPGRDSTDTQYF. DNA for the CDR3: TGTGCCAGCAGCTTGGAGCCAGGGAGGGATAGCACAGATACGCAGTATTTT.

This clone has only a few counts. V and J are TRBV7-5 and TRBJ2-5. TRBV7-5 has pseudogene status. There are 15 residues in the CDR3. This CDR3 reads CASSQATALGETQYF. The CDR3 DNA is TGTGCCAGCAGCCAAGCTACCGCTCTTGGGGAGACCCAGTACTTC.

The V call is TRBV12-2, the J call TRBJ2-7; the D call of TRBD1 is as the table states it, not checked on the DNA. TRBV12-2 is marked as a pseudogene. The length of the CDR3 is 15 residues. Here the CDR3 reads CASNPQGAKGDEQYF. As DNA, the CDR3 is TGTGCCTCCAATCCGCAGGGGGCGAAGGGTGACGAGCAGTACTTC.

This clone was seen more than once but under ten times. CDR3 coding DNA: TGTGCCAGCAGCCTTGGTGGGGCAAGTCGCGAGCAGTACTTC. Translation: CASSLGGASREQYF. The chain combines TRBV11-3 with TRBJ2-7; tentatively, D is TRBD1 (5 bases). Germline lookup yields CDR1 SGHNT and CDR2 YENEEA. V lost 5 bases, J lost 6 bases, and 17 bases lay in between. This CDR3 is 14 amino acids long.

The chain links TRBV5-1 to TRBJ2-6; D might be TRBD1 (5 bases). Germline V gives CDR1 SGHRS, CDR2 YFSETQ. This CDR3 has 16 amino acids. Trimming left V 3 bases short and J 1 base short, with 11 bases between. The CDR3 sequence: CASSSQGLSGANVLTF. The DNA of the CDR3 is TGCGCCAGCAGCTCCCAGGGCCTTTCTGGGGCCAACGTCCTGACTTTC.